This is a list of T cell receptor beta chains from one sample in a study of CD8 T cells in ankylosing spondylitis. Each CDR3 protein is one row after TCRdb ran MiXCR on the 5' RACE reads. The table lists hundreds of thousands of distinct CDR3 sequences, roughly 17% of them singletons. The sequenced material came from blood, either unsorted or a sorted T cell fraction (not recorded which). These receptor sequences come from a male donor with ankylosing spondylitis. The CDR3 runs from the conserved cysteine through the conserved F or W. The order of the fields is D gene, clone size, V gene, J gene, CDR3 protein, CDR3 DNA. A D gene is named only where the DNA matches it firmly. Not all rows give a size; the values are once, few, many and, for expanded clones, a class.

TRBD2	.	TRBV12-3/TRBV12-4	TRBJ2-5	CASSLTGGALKTQYF	TGTGCCAGCAGTTTGACGGGGGGGGCCTTGAAGACCCAGTACTTC
.	few	TRBV6-1	TRBJ1-6	CASSEGAGWVGFLTPLHF	TGTGCCAGCAGTGAAGGGGCAGGGTGGGTAGGCTTTTTGACACCCCTCCACTTT
.	few	TRBV6-5	TRBJ2-1	CASSFNRVQANEQFF	TGTGCCAGCAGTTTCAACAGGGTTCAAGCCAATGAGCAGTTCTTC
TRBD1	.	TRBV27	TRBJ2-2	CASSLLSGGPGELFF	TGTGCCAGCAGTTTATTGTCAGGGGGCCCCGGGGAGCTGTTTTTT
TRBD1	few	TRBV18	TRBJ1-1	CASSTGQLMNTEAFF	TGTGCCAGCTCAACGGGACAGCTCATGAACACTGAAGCTTTCTTT
.	.	TRBV6-5	TRBJ2-7	CASSSSHAYEQYF	TGTGCCAGCAGCTCCTCACATGCCTACGAGCAGTACTTC
TRBD1	many	TRBV2	TRBJ1-5	CASSEGQGIGGNQPQHF	TGTGCCAGCAGTGAGGGACAGGGAATAGGGGGCAATCAGCCCCAGCATTTT
TRBD2	many	TRBV12-3/TRBV12-4	TRBJ2-5	CASSPIAGGKTQYF	TGTGCCAGCAGTCCGATAGCGGGGGGGAAGACCCAGTACTTC
.	.	TRBV2	TRBJ2-6	CASRRNSGANVLTF	TGTGCCAGCAGACGCAACTCTGGGGCCAACGTCCTGACTTTC
.	few	TRBV9	TRBJ2-7	CASSVAPAEPYEQYF	TGTGCCAGCAGCGTAGCTCCAGCGGAGCCCTACGAGCAGTACTTC
TRBD1	.	TRBV20-1	TRBJ1-5	CSARRQGSDQPQHF	TGCAGTGCTAGAAGACAGGGGTCAGATCAGCCCCAGCATTTT
TRBD1	few	TRBV4-3	TRBJ2-5	CASSQDWPGQGETQYF	TGCGCCAGCAGCCAAGATTGGCCGGGACAGGGGGAGACCCAGTACTTC
.	.	TRBV27	TRBJ2-1	CASSRTHYNEQFF	TGTGCCAGCAGTAGGACACATTACAATGAGCAGTTCTTC